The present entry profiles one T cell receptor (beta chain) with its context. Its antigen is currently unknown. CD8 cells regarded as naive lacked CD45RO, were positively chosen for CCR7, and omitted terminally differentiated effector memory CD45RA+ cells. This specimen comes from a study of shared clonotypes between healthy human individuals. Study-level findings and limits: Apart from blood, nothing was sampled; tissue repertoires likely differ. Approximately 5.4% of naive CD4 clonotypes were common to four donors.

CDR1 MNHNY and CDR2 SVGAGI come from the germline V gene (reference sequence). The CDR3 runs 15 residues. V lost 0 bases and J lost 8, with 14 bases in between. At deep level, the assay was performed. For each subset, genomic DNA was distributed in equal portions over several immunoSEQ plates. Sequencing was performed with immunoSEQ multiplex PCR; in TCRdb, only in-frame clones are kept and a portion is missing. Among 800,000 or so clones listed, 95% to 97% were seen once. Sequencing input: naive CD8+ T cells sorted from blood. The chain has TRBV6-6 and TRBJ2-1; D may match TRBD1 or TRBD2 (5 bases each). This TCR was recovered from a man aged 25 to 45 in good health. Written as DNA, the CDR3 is TGTGCCAGCAGTTACTCCGGGGCCAGAGGAGATGAGCAGTTCTTC. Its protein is CASSYSGARGDEQFF.